This T cell receptor beta chain was sequenced during a study of blood T cell repertoires in COVID-19. This CDR3 region has 17 residues. V was cut by 1 base and J by 4 bases, with 19 bases left in between. CDR1 and CDR2 (germline): SGHDN, FVKESK. Source study methods: The authors estimated nucleated cell counts from reference gene primer amplification. Profiling relied on immunoSEQ multiplex PCR, and the TCRdb table lists in-frame clones only, not all of them. V and J calls and clone size follow that table, whereas D and trimming were derived from the DNA. The sample contains about 94,000 clones, 84% of which appear only once.

The sequence was obtained from a man aged 55 to 70 with acute or convalescent COVID-19. The chain joins TRBV14 to TRBJ1-2; weak D call: TRBD1 (5 bases). Sequenced: peripheral blood. This chain's CDR3 is CASSQAKSNRDSYGYTF. CDR3 bases: TGTGCCAGCAGCCAAGCTAAGTCCAACCGAGACAGCTATGGCTACACCTTC.